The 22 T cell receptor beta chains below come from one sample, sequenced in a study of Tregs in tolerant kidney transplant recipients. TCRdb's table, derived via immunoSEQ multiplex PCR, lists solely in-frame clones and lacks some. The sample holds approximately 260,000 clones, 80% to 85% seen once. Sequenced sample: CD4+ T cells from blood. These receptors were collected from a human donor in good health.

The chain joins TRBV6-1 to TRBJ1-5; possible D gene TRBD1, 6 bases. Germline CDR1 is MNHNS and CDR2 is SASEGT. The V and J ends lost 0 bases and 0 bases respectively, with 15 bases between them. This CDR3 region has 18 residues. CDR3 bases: TGTGCCAGCAGTGAAGCGTTTAAAGGGGGGAATAGCAATCAGCCCCAGCATTTT. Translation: CASSEAFKGGNSNQPQHF.

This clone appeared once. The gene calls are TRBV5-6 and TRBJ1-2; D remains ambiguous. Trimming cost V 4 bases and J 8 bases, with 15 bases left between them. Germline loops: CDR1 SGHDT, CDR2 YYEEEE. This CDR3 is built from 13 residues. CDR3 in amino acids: CASSLGRVRGYTF. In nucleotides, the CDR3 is TGTGCCAGCAGCCTGGGGAGGGTGAGGGGCTACACCTTC. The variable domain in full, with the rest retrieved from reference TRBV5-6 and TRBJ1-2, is DAGVTQSPTHLIKTRGQQVTLRCSPKSGHDTVSWYQQALGQGPQFIFQYYEEEERQRGNFPDRFSGHQFPNYSSELNVNALLLGDSALYLCASSLGRVRGYTFGSGTRLTVV.

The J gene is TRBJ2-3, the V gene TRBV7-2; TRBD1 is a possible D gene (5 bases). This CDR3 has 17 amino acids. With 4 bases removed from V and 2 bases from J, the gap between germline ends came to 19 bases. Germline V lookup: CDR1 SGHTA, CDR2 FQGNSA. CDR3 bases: TGTGCCAGCAGCTCGTCTAGGGGTGGTAGGACCACAGATACGCAGTATTTT. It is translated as CASSSSRGGRTTDTQYF.

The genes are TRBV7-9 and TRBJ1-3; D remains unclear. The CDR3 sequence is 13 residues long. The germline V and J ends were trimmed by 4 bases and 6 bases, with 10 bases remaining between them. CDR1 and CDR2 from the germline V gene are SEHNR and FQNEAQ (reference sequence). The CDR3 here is CASSYSQTNTIYF. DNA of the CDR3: TGTGCCAGCAGCTACAGCCAGACAAACACCATATATTTT.

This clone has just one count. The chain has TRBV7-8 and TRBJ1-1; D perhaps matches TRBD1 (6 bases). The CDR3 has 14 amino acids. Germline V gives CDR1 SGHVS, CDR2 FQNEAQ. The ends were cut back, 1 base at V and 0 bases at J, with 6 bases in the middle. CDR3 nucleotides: TGTGCCAGCAGCTTAGGACAGGTGAACACTGAAGCTTTCTTT. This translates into CASSLGQVNTEAFF.

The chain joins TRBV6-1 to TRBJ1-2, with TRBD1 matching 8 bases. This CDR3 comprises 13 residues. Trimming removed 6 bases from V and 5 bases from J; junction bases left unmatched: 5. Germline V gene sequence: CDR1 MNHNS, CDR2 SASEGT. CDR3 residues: CASSETGGYGYTF. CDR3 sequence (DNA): TGTGCCAGCAGCGAAACAGGGGGATATGGCTACACCTTC.

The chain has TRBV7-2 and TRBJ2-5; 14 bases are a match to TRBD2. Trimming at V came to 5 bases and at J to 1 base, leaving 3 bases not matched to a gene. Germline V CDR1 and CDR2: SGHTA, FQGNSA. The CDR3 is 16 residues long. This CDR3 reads CASSHGTSGGQETQYF. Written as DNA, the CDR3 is TGTGCCAGCAGCCATGGGACTAGCGGGGGCCAAGAGACCCAGTACTTC.

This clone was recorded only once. This CDR3 is CASSDRGPVSNQPQHF. The CDR3 DNA reads TGTGCCAGTTCTGACAGGGGGCCAGTCAGCAATCAGCCCCAGCATTTT. The chain employs TRBV19 and TRBJ1-5, with 10 bases fitting TRBD1. This CDR3 region has 16 residues. Germline CDR1 and CDR2: LNHDA and SQIVND (reference sequence). The trim removed 8 bases at V and 1 base at J, leaving 8 bases unmatched.

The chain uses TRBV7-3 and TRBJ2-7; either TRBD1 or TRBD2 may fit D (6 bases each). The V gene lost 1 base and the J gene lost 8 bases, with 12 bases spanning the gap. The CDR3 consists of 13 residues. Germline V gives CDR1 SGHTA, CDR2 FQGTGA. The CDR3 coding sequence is TGTGCCAGCAGCTTAAACTTGGGGGGCCAGCAGTACTTC. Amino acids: CASSLNLGGQQYF.

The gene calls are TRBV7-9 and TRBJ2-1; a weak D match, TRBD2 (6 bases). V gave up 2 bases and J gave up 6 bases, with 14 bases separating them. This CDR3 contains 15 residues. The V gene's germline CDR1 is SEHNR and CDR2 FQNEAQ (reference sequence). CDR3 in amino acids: CASSLNRLEVNEQFF. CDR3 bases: TGTGCCAGCAGCTTAAATAGACTAGAGGTCAATGAGCAGTTCTTC.

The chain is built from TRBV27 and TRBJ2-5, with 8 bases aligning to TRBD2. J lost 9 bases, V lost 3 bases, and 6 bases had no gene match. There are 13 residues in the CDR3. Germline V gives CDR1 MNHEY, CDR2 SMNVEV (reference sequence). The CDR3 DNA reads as TGTGCCAGCAGTTTCACCGGCGGGGGGTCCCAGTACTTC. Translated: CASSFTGGGSQYF.

The CDR3 DNA follows: TGTGCCAGCAACCCAGCGGGGACCTACGAGCAGTACTTC. This translates into CASNPAGTYEQYF. The V call is TRBV6-1, the J call TRBJ2-7; TRBD2 agrees at 7 bases. The CDR3 has 13 residues. CDR1 MNHNS and CDR2 SASEGT come from the germline V gene. Trimming at V came to 7 bases and at J to 2 bases, leaving 5 bases not matched to a gene.

The CDR3 is CASSSRLAGANEQYF. CDR3 nucleotide sequence: TGTGCCAGCAGTTCTCGACTAGCGGGAGCTAACGAGCAGTACTTC. The chain joins TRBV6-5 to TRBJ2-5; 12 positions match TRBD2. The end of the DNA is better explained by TRBJ2-7, so the J call may be wrong. This CDR3 is built from 15 residues. Germline values: CDR1 MNHEY, CDR2 SVGAGI.

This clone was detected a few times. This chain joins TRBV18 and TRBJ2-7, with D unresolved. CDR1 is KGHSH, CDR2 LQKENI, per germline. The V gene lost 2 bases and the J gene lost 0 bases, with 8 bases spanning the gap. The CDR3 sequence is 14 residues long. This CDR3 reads CASSPGSSSYEQYF. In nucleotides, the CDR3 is TGTGCCAGCTCACCAGGGTCTAGCTCCTACGAGCAGTACTTC.

The CDR3 sequence: CASSQAPRTVYTF. The CDR3 DNA follows: TGTGCCAGCAGCCAAGCACCCCGGACTGTTTACACCTTC. The chain links TRBV14 to TRBJ1-2; D is uncertain. Trimming cost V 1 base and J 11 bases, with 14 bases left between them. The CDR3 is made up of 13 amino acids. Germline V CDR1 and CDR2: SGHDN, FVKESK.

CDR3 residues: CATSLGTGGVYEQYF. The CDR3 DNA reads TGTGCCACCAGCCTAGGGACAGGGGGTGTCTACGAGCAGTACTTC. The J gene is TRBJ2-7, the V gene TRBV15; 11 nucleotides agree with TRBD1. The germline V gene has CDR1 LNHNV and CDR2 YYDKDF (reference sequence). J lost 3 bases, V lost 5 bases, and 6 bases had no gene match. The CDR3 length is 15 residues. The whole variable domain, filled in from reference TRBV15 and TRBJ2-7, reads DAMVIQNPRYQVTQFGKPVTLSCSQTLNHNVMYWYQQKSSQAPKLLFHYYDKDFNNEADTPDNFQSRRPNTSFCFLDIRSPGLGDTAMYLCATSLGTGGVYEQYFGPGTRLTVT.

The CDR3 loop reads CASSSGGGDNTEAFF. The CDR3 DNA reads TGTGCCAGCAGCTCGGGGGGAGGGGACAACACTGAAGCTTTCTTT. The J gene is TRBJ1-1, the V gene TRBV7-2, with a tentative D call TRBD1 (5 bases). This CDR3 region has 15 residues. Trimming stripped 4 bases from V and 2 bases from J, with 14 bases between. Germline V lookup: CDR1 SGHTA, CDR2 FQGNSA.

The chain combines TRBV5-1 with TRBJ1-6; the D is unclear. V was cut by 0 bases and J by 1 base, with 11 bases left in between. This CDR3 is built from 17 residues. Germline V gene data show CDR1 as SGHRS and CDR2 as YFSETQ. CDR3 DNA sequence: TGCGCCAGCAGCTTGGGACCGCCTCGGTCCTATAATTCACCCCTCCACTTT. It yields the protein CASSLGPPRSYNSPLHF.

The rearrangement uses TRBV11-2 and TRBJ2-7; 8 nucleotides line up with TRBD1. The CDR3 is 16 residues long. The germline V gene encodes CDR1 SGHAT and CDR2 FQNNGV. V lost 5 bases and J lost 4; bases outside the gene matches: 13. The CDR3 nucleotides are TGTGCCAGCAGCCCCCTCGCGGGCAGGGGGCTATACGAGCAGTACTTC. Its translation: CASSPLAGRGLYEQYF.

CDR3 coding DNA: TGTGCCAGCAGCGCCGTAGCGGGATCCACAGATACGCAGTATTTT. It is translated as CASSAVAGSTDTQYF. V is TRBV7-8 and J is TRBJ2-3, with 8 positions matching TRBD2. The ends lost 5 bases at V and 2 bases at J; junction bases unmatched: 6. This CDR3 contains 15 residues. CDR1 is SGHVS and CDR2 is FQNEAQ in the germline V gene.

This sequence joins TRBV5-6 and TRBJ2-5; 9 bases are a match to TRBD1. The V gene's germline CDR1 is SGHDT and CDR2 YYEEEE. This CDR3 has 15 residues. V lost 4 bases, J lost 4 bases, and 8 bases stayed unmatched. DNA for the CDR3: TGTGCCAGCAGCCTGCGACAGGGGGGAAGAGAGACCCAGTACTTC. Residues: CASSLRQGGRETQYF.

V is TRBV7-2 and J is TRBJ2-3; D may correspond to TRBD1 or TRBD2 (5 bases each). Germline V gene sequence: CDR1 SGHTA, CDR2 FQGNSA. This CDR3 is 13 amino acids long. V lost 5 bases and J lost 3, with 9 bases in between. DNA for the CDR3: TGTGCCAGCAGCGTGGGACCTACAGATACGCAGTATTTT. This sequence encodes CASSVGPTDTQYF.